This T cell receptor (beta chain) was sequenced in a study of tumor and adjacent non-tumor tissue in lung cancer. General study findings and limits: Higher tumor TCR diversity was associated with shorter survival.

A word on this clonotype: Antigen: not known. A junction boundary mismatches the germline segment, possibly from a read error.

The template was RNA from unsorted bulk tissue. TCRbeta libraries were built with three rounds of nested PCR, modified from ARM-PCR. TCRdb independently ran MiXCR on the multiplex PCR reads; one entry per CDR3 protein. Here the sample spans over 100,000 distinct CDR3 sequences, about 75% being singletons. Sequences were obtained from lung tumor tissue. The TCR originated in a woman aged 55-69 years with non-small cell lung cancer.

DNA of the CDR3: TGTGCCAGCAACACCGGTGGGGGTTCTCGAGAGACCCGGTACTTC. As protein: CASNTGGGSRETRYF. The V and J genes are TRBV11-1 and TRBJ2-5, with D perhaps matching TRBD1 or TRBD2 (5 bases each). CDR1 and CDR2 from the germline V gene are SGHAT and FQDESV (reference sequence). This CDR3 is built from 15 residues. Complete variable domain (other parts from reference TRBV11-1 and TRBJ2-5): EAEVAQSPRYKITEKSQAVAFWCDPISGHATLYWYRQILGQGPELLVQFQDESVVDDSQLPKDRFSAERLKGVDSTLKIQPAELGDSAMYLCASNTGGGSRETRYFGPGTRLLVL.